Presented here are 2 T cell receptor beta chains from one specimen sequenced in a study of human T cells and chemical hapten exposure. One entry per CDR3 protein results from TCRdb running MiXCR on the RACE reads. The sample has about 84,000 distinct CDR3 sequences, 10% to 14% seen once; the top ten hold about 3.5%. Time point in this sample: patch test 3, about 24 weeks after DPC sensitization. Described treatment: therapeutic diphenylcyclopropenone sensitization with weekly scalp DPC. Source: whole blood, taken in connection with sensitization to the hapten diphenylcyclopropenone (DPC). The receptors stem from a woman aged 45 to 65 with alopecia areata. Some clones in this sample may be carry-over from other donors' samples.

V is TRBV12-3 or TRBV12-4 and J is TRBJ2-5, with D possibly being TRBD1 (6 bases). Trimming took 6 bases from V and 6 from J, leaving 17 bases between them. CDR3 length equals 14 residues. CDR3 sequence reads: CASRPGTPIQTQYF. As DNA, the CDR3 is TGTGCCAGCAGACCCGGGACACCTATCCAGACCCAGTACTTC.

This clonotype was seen ten or more times. The rearrangement links TRBV7-2 to TRBJ1-5; D gene uncertain. Germline CDR1 reads SGHTA; CDR2 reads FQGNSA. The CDR3 runs to 15 residues. The ends were cut back, 5 bases at V and 0 bases at J, with 11 bases in the middle. The CDR3 sequence is CASSPQRYSNQPQHF. As DNA, the CDR3 is TGTGCCAGCAGCCCCCAGAGGTATAGCAATCAGCCCCAGCATTTT. Looking up the rest from reference TRBV7-2 and TRBJ1-5 gives the full variable domain: GAGVSQSPSNKVTEKGKDVELRCDPISGHTALYWYRQSLGQGLEFLIYFQGNSAPDKSGLPSDRFSAERTGGSVSTLTIQRTQQEDSAVYLCASSPQRYSNQPQHFGDGTRLSIL.